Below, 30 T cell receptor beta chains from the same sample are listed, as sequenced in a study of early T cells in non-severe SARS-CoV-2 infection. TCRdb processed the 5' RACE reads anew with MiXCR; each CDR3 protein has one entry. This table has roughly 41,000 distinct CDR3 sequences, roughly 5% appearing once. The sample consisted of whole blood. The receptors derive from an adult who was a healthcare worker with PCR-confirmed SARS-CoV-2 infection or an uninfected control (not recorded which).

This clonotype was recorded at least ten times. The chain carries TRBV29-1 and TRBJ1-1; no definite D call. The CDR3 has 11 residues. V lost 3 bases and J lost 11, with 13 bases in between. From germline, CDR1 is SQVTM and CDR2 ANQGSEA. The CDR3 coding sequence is TGCAGCGTTGAGGGGTTGTTAGAGGCTTTCTTT. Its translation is CSVEGLLEAFF. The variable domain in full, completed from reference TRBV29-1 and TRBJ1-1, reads SAVISQKPSRDICQRGTSLTIQCQVDSQVTMMFWYRQQPGQSLTLIATANQGSEATYESGFVIDKFPISRPNLTFSTLTVSNMSPEDSSIYLCSVEGLLEAFFGQGTRLTVV.

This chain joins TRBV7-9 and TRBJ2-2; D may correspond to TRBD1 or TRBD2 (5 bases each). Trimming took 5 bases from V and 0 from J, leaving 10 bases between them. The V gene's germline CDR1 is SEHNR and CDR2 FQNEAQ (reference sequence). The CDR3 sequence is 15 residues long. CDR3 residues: CASSRDPTNTGELFF. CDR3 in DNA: TGTGCCAGCAGCCGGGACCCCACGAACACCGGGGAGCTGTTTTTT.

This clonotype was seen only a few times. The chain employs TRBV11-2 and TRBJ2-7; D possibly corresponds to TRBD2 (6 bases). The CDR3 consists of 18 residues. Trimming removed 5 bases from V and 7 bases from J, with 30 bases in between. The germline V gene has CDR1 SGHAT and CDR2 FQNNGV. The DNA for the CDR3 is TGTGCCAGCAGCGGAGACCGAGTAGGGACTCGTGTCCGGGGAGAGCAGTACTTC. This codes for CASSGDRVGTRVRGEQYF.

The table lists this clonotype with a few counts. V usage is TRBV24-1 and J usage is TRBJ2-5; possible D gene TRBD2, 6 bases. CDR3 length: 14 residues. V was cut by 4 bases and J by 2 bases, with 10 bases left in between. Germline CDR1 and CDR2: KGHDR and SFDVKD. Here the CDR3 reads CATSEEGTQETQYF. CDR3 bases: TGTGCCACCAGTGAGGAAGGGACTCAAGAGACCCAGTACTTC.

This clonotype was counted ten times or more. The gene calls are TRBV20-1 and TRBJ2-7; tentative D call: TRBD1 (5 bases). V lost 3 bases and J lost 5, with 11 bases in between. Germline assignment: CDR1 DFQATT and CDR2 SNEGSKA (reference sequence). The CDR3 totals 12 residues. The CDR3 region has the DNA TGCAGTGCTAGGGGGCCTTCCCACGAGCAGTACTTC. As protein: CSARGPSHEQYF.

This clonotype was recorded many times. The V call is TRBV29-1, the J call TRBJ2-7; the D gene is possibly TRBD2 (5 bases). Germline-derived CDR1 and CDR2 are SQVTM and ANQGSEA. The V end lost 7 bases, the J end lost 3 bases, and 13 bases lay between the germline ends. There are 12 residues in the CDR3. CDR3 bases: TGCAGCGCATTGGAGGAGCACTACGAGCAGTACTTC. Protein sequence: CSALEEHYEQYF.

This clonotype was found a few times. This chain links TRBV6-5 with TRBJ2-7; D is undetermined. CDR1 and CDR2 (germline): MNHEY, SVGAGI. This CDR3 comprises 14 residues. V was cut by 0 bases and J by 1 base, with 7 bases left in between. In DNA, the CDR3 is TGTGCCAGCAGTTACTCTTCCGGTTCCTACGAGCAGTACTTC. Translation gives CASSYSSGSYEQYF.

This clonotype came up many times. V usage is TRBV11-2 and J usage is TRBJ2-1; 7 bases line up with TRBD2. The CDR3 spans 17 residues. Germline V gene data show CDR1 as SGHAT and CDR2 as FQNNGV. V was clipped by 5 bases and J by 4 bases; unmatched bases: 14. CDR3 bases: TGTGCCAGCAGCCATCGGCCGGGGAGCGGGAAGTACAATGAGCAGTTCTTC. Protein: CASSHRPGSGKYNEQFF.

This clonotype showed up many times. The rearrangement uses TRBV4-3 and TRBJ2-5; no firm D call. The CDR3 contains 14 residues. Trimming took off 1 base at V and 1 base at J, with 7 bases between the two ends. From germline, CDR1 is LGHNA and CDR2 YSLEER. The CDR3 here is CASSQVLTQETQYF. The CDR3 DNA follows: TGCGCCAGCAGCCAAGTCCTTACCCAAGAGACCCAGTACTTC.

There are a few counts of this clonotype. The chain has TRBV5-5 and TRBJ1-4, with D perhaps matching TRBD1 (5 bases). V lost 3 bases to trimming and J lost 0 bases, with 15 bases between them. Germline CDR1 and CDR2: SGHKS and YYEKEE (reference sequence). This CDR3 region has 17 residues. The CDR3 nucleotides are TGTGCCAGCAGCTCTGACAGAGTCTCCGCAACTAATGAAAAACTGTTTTTT. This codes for CASSSDRVSATNEKLFF.

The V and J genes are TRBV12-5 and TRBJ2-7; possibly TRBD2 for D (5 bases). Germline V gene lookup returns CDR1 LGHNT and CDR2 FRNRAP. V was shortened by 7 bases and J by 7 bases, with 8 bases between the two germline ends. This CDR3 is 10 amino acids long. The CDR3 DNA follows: TGTGCTAGTGCCGCGGGTGAGCAGTACTTC. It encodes CASAAGEQYF.

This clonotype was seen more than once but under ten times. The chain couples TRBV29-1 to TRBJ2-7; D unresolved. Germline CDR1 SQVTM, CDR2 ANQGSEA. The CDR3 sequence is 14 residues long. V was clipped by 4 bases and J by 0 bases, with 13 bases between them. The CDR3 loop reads CSVVILPSSYEQYF. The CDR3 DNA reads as TGCAGCGTTGTTATACTGCCTAGCTCCTACGAGCAGTACTTC.

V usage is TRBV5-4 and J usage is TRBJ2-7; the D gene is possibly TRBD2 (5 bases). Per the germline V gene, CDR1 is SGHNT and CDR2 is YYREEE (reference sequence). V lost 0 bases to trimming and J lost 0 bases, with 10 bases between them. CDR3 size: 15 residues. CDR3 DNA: TGTGCCAGCAGCTTGGGCGGGCCGGGCTCCTACGAGCAGTACTTC. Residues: CASSLGGPGSYEQYF.

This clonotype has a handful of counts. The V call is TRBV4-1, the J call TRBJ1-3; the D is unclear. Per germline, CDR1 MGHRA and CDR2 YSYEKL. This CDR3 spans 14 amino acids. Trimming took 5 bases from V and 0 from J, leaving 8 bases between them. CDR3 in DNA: TGCGCCAGCAGCACACACTTCTCTGGAAACACCATATATTTT. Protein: CASSTHFSGNTIYF.

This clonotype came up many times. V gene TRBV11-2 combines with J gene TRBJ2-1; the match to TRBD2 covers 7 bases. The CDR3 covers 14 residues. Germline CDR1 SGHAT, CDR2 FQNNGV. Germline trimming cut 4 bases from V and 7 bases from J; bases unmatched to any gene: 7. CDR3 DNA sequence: TGTGCCAGCAGCTCCCGGACTAGTTTGAATGAGCAGTTCTTC. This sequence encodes CASSSRTSLNEQFF.

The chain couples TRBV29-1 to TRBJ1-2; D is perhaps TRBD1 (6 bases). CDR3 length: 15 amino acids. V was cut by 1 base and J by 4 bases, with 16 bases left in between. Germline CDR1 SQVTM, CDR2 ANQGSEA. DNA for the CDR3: TGCAGCGTTGAAGCCCGGACAGAGGTCGGCTATGGCTACACCTTC. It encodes CSVEARTEVGYGYTF. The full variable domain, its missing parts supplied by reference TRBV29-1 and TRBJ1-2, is SAVISQKPSRDICQRGTSLTIQCQVDSQVTMMFWYRQQPGQSLTLIATANQGSEATYESGFVIDKFPISRPNLTFSTLTVSNMSPEDSSIYLCSVEARTEVGYGYTFGSGTRLTVV.

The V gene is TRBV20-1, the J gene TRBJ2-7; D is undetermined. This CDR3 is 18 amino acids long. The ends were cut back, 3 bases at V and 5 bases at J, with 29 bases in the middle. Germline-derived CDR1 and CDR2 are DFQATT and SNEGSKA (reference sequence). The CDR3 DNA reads TGCAGTGCTAGCCCACTGGCGTTTTCTAGGTCAAAGGGCGACGAGCAGTACTTC. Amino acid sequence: CSASPLAFSRSKGDEQYF.

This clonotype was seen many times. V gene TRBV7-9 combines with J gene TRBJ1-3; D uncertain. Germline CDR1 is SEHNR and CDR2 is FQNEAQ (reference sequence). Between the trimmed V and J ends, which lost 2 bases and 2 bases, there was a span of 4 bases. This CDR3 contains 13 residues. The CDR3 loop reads CASSLSTGNTIYF. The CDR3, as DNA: TGTGCCAGCAGCTTAAGCACTGGAAACACCATATATTTT. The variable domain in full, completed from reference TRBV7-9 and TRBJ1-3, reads DTGVSQNPRHKITKRGQNVTFRCDPISEHNRLYWYRQTLGQGPEFLTYFQNEAQLEKSRLLSDRFSAERPKGSFSTLEIQRTEQGDSAMYLCASSLSTGNTIYFGEGSWLTVV.

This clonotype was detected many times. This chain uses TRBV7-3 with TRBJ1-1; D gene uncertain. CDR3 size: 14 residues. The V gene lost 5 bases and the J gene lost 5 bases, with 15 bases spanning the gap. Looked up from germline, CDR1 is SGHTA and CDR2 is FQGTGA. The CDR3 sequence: CASSPKDGGTEAFF. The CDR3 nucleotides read TGTGCCAGCAGCCCGAAGGACGGAGGAACTGAAGCTTTCTTT.

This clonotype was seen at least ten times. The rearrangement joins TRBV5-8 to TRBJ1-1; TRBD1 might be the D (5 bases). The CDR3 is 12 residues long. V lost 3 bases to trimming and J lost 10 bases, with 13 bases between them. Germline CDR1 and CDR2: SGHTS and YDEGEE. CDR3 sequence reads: CASSWDQRVAFF. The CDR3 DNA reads TGTGCCAGCAGCTGGGACCAACGGGTAGCTTTCTTT.

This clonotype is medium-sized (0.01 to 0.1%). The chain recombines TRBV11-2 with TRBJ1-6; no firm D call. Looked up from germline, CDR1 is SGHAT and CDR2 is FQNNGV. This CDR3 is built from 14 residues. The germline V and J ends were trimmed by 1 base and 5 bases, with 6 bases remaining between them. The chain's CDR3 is CASSLGTDNSPLHF. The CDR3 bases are TGTGCCAGCAGCTTAGGGACGGATAATTCACCCCTCCACTTT. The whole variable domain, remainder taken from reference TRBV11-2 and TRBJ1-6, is EAGVAQSPRYKIIEKRQSVAFWCNPISGHATLYWYQQILGQGPKLLIQFQNNGVVDDSQLPKDRFSAERLKGVDSTLKIQPAKLEDSAVYLCASSLGTDNSPLHFGNGTRLTVT.

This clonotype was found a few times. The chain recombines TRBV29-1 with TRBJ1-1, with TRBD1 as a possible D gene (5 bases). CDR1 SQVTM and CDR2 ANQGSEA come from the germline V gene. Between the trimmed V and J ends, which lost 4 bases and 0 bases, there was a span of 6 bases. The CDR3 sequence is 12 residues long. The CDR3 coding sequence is TGCAGCGTTGGACAGCTGAACACTGAAGCTTTCTTT. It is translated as CSVGQLNTEAFF.

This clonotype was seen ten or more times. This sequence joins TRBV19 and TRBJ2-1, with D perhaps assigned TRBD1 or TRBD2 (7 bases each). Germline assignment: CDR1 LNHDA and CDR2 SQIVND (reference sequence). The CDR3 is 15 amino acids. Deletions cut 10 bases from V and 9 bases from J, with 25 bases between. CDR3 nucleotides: TGTGCCACTACCCGGGCAGGGGGGGGCCGAGGTGAGCAGTTCTTC. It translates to CATTRAGGGRGEQFF.

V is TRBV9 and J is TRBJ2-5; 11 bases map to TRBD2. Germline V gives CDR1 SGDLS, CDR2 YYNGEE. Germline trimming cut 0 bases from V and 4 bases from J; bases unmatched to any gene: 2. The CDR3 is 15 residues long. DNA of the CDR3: TGTGCCAGCAGCGTAGCCGGGACTAGCGGAGAGACCCAGTACTTC. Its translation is CASSVAGTSGETQYF. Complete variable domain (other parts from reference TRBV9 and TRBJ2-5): DSGVTQTPKHLITATGQRVTLRCSPRSGDLSVYWYQQSLDQGLQFLIQYYNGEERAKGNILERFSAQQFPDLHSELNLSSLELGDSALYFCASSVAGTSGETQYFGPGTRLLVL.

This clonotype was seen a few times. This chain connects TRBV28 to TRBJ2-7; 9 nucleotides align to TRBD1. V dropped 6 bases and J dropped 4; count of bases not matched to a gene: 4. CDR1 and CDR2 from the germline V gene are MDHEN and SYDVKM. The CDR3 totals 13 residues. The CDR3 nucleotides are TGTGCCAGCAGGGGACAGGGACCGTACGAGCAGTACTTC. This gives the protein CASRGQGPYEQYF. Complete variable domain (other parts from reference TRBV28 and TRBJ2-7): DVKVTQSSRYLVKRTGEKVFLECVQDMDHENMFWYRQDPGLGLRLIYFSYDVKMKEKGDIPEGYSVSREKKERFSLILESASTNQTSMYLCASRGQGPYEQYFGPGTRLTVT.

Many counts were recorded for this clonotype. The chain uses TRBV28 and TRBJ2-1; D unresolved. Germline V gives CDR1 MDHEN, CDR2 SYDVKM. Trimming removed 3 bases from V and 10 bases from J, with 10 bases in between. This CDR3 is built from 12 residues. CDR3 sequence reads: CASSFGRREQFF. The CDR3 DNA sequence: TGTGCCAGCAGTTTTGGGCGTAGGGAGCAGTTCTTC.

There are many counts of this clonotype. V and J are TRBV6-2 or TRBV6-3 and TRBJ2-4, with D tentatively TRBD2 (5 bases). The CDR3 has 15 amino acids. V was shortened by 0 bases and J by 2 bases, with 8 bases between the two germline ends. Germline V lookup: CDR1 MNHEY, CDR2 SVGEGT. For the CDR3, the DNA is TGTGCCAGCAGTTACTCCGGGATAACCAAAAACATTCAGTACTTC. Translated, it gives CASSYSGITKNIQYF.

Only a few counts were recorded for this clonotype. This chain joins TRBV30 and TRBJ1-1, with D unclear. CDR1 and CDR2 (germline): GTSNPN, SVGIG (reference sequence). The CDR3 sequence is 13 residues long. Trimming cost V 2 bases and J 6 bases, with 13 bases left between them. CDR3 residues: CAWSRLLNPEAFF. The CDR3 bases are TGTGCCTGGAGTAGGTTGCTGAATCCTGAAGCTTTCTTT.

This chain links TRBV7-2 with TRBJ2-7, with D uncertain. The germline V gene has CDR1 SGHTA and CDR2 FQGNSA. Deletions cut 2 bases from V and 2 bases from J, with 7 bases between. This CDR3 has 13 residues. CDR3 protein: CASSLTVAYEQYF. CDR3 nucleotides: TGTGCCAGCAGCTTAACAGTCGCCTACGAGCAGTACTTC.

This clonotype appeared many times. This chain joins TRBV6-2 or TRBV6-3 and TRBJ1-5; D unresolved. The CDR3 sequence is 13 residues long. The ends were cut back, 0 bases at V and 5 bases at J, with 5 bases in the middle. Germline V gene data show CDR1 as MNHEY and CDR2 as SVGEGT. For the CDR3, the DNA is TGTGCCAGCAGTTACTCGAGAGATCAGCCCCAGCATTTT. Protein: CASSYSRDQPQHF.